The entry below gives a single TCR beta chain sequence along with its context. Its antigen is not identified. This specimen comes from a study of cytomegalovirus exposure and HLA in healthy donors. Notes on the study in general: When a later analysis was performed, an Asian-associated ancestry cluster reportedly had fewer N-insertions than the approximately 680-donor mean.

Researchers ran the PCR with 60 Vbeta and 13 Jbeta primers. Profiling relied on immunoSEQ multiplex PCR, and the TCRdb table lists in-frame clones only, not all of them. Here the sample spans more than 65,000 clones, about 79% being singletons. This CDR3 spans 13 amino acids. V was cut by 4 bases and J by 6 bases, with 12 bases left in between. In germline, CDR1 is MNHEY, CDR2 SVGAGI. Material for sequencing was PBMCs. V and J are TRBV6-5 and TRBJ1-2; D perhaps matches TRBD1 (5 bases). The sequence was collected from a female donor in good health and CMV-seronegative. CDR3 nucleotide sequence: TGTGCCAGCAGTTCCCTCGCGGGGGATGGCTACACCTTC. This gives the protein CASSSLAGDGYTF.